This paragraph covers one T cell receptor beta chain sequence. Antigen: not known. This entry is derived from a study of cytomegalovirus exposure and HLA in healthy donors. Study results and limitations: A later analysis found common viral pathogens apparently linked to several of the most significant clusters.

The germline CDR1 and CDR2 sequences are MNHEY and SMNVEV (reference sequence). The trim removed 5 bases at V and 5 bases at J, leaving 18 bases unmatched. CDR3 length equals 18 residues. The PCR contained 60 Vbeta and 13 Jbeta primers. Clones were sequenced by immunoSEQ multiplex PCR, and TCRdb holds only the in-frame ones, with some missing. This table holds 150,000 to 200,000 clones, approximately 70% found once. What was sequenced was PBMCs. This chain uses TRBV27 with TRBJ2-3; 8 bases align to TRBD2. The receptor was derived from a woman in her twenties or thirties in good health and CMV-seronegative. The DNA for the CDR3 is TGTGCCAGCAGTCCAGGCGATAGCGGGATTGTTGGCGGAGATACGCAGTATTTT. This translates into CASSPGDSGIVGGDTQYF.